The 25 T cell receptor beta chains below come from one sample, sequenced in a study of graft-versus-host responses after intestinal transplantation. Their antigens remain unidentified. Sequenced by immunoSEQ multiplex PCR; TCRdb stores in-frame clones only, minus some. The data show more than 85,000 clones, 85% to 95% seen once. The sequencing here drew on unstimulated CD8+ T cells sorted from spleen or lymph node cells, taken before intestinal transplant. The receptors were sampled from a human donor who received an intestinal transplant.

The rearrangement joins TRBV12-1 to TRBJ2-2; the D call of TRBD2 is as the table states it, not checked on the DNA. TRBV12-1 is a documented pseudogene. The CDR3 is made up of 15 amino acids. CDR3: CASSLGHSDTGELFF. In DNA, the CDR3 is TGTGCCAGCAGCTTGGGCCATAGCGACACCGGGGAGCTGTTTTTT.

The CDR3 region is CASSSQGNTEAFF. In nucleotides, the CDR3 is TGTGCCAGCAGTTCACAGGGGAACACTGAAGCTTTCTTT. The chain combines TRBV6-5 with TRBJ1-1; weak D call: TRBD1 (6 bases). Trimming stripped 4 bases from V and 1 base from J, with 7 bases between. The CDR3 covers 13 residues. CDR1 is MNHEY and CDR2 is SVGAGI in the germline V gene.

CDR3 protein: CASSLAYRARDREGITEAFF. CDR3 in DNA: TGTGCCAGCAGCTTAGCCTACCGCGCCCGGGACAGGGAGGGGATCACTGAAGCTTTCTTT. This chain joins TRBV7-2 and TRBJ1-1, with 9 positions matching TRBD1. Germline CDR1 reads SGHTA; CDR2 reads FQGNSA. The CDR3 spans 20 residues. V lost 0 bases, J lost 4 bases, and 18 bases stayed unmatched.

This chain joins TRBV7-9 and TRBJ1-2; weak D call: TRBD1 (6 bases). CDR1 SEHNR and CDR2 FQNEAQ come from the germline V gene (reference sequence). The CDR3 is 15 amino acids. The V gene lost 4 bases and the J gene lost 0 bases, with 12 bases spanning the gap. CDR3 loop: CASSSSDRTNYGYTF. The CDR3, as DNA: TGTGCCAGCAGCTCTTCGGACAGAACTAACTATGGCTACACCTTC.

The chain is built from TRBV7-2 and TRBJ2-7; TRBD1 might be the D (5 bases). V dropped 3 bases and J dropped 4 bases, with 7 bases sitting between them. The CDR3 runs 12 residues. Germline values: CDR1 SGHTA, CDR2 FQGNSA. CDR3 coding DNA: TGTGCCAGCAGCTTGGACACTTACGAGCAGTACTTC. Translating it yields CASSLDTYEQYF.

This CDR3 reads CAHASGVSGNTIYF. In nucleotides, the CDR3 is TGTGCCCACGCTAGCGGGGTTTCTGGAAACACCATATATTTT. The chain combines TRBV30 with TRBJ1-3; D gene ambiguous. The CDR3 totals 14 residues. Germline V gene sequence: CDR1 GTSNPN, CDR2 SVGIG (reference sequence). Between the trimmed V and J ends, which lost 8 bases and 1 base, there was a span of 15 bases.

The chain is built from TRBV25-1 and TRBJ1-5; D uncertain. The CDR3 contains 16 residues. The V end was cut by 3 bases, the J end by 0 bases, with 12 bases between. Germline V gene lookup returns CDR1 MGHDK and CDR2 SYGVNS. CDR3 coding DNA: TGTGCCAGCAGTGAGGTACAGCGGTATAGCAATCAGCCCCAGCATTTT. It is translated as CASSEVQRYSNQPQHF.

The J gene is TRBJ1-2, the V gene TRBV29-1; D unclear. The CDR3 spans 13 residues. Trimming removed 2 bases from V and 7 bases from J, with 14 bases in between. Per germline, CDR1 SQVTM and CDR2 ANQGSEA. For the CDR3, the DNA is TGCAGCGTTGAACCGCCCGGTCCTCGTGGCTACACCTTC. It is translated as CSVEPPGPRGYTF. Supplemented by reference TRBV29-1 and TRBJ1-2, the full variable domain reads SAVISQKPSRDICQRGTSLTIQCQVDSQVTMMFWYRQQPGQSLTLIATANQGSEATYESGFVIDKFPISRPNLTFSTLTVSNMSPEDSSIYLCSVEPPGPRGYTFGSGTRLTVV.

The chain carries TRBV30 and TRBJ2-2; 7 nucleotides agree with TRBD1. Germline V gene lookup returns CDR1 GTSNPN and CDR2 SVGIG (reference sequence). The CDR3 sequence is 14 residues long. V gave up 4 bases and J gave up 4 bases; unmatched junction bases: 6. In DNA, the CDR3 is TGTGCCTGGACCTGGGGACAGAGCACCGGGGAGCTGTTTTTT. This codes for CAWTWGQSTGELFF.

The CDR3 here is CASSLGRGTEAFF. The CDR3 DNA reads TGTGCCAGCAGCTTAGGGAGGGGCACTGAAGCTTTCTTT. This chain uses TRBV11-3 with TRBJ1-1; the D gene is possibly TRBD1 (5 bases). Trimming pared 1 base from V and 4 bases from J, leaving 7 bases between. Germline V gives CDR1 SGHNT, CDR2 YENEEA. This CDR3 has 13 amino acids.

The J gene is TRBJ2-1, the V gene TRBV11-3; a possible D gene is TRBD2 (6 bases). This CDR3 region has 18 residues. Germline CDR1 reads SGHNT; CDR2 reads YENEEA. V was trimmed by 8 bases and J by 0 bases, leaving 23 bases between them. The CDR3 region has the DNA TGTGCCAGCGGCCTTTTATCCCCCGGGGGAAGCTCCTACAATGAGCAGTTCTTC. Translated, it gives CASGLLSPGGSSYNEQFF.

This clone was found once. The rearrangement links TRBV27 to TRBJ2-2, with D perhaps matching TRBD1 (5 bases). Germline V CDR1 and CDR2: MNHEY, SMNVEV (reference sequence). The V end was cut by 3 bases, the J end by 7 bases, with 6 bases between. This CDR3 has 12 amino acids. The CDR3 DNA follows: TGTGCCAGCAGTTTGCAGGGCGGGGAGCTGTTTTTT. This sequence encodes CASSLQGGELFF.

This clone is a singleton in its sample. V usage is TRBV7-9 and J usage is TRBJ2-3; no clear D. Trimming removed 4 bases at V and 0 bases at J, with 11 bases between. Germline V gene sequence: CDR1 SEHNR, CDR2 FQNEAQ (reference sequence). The CDR3 is 15 residues long. CDR3 nucleotide sequence: TGTGCCAGCAGCTCGGTGCCCTCTAGCACAGATACGCAGTATTTT. The encoded protein is CASSSVPSSTDTQYF.

This clone is a singleton in its sample. This rearrangement joins TRBV4-2 to TRBJ2-7; 16 nucleotides align to TRBD2. Germline V gene sequence: CDR1 LGHNA, CDR2 YNFKEQ. V lost 0 bases to trimming and J lost 0 bases; unmatched junction nucleotides: 2. The CDR3 contains 18 residues. CDR3 loop: CASSQEGLAGGPSYEQYF. The CDR3 DNA reads TGTGCCAGCAGCCAAGAGGGACTAGCGGGGGGGCCCTCCTACGAGCAGTACTTC.

This rearrangement joins TRBV7-9 to TRBJ1-1; maybe TRBD1 (6 bases). The germline gives CDR1 SEHNR, CDR2 FQNEAQ (reference sequence). V lost 5 bases and J 7 bases, leaving 8 bases between the germline ends. The CDR3 has 11 residues. This CDR3 reads CASSGQIEAFF. The CDR3 DNA reads as TGTGCCAGCAGCGGACAGATTGAAGCTTTCTTT. Based on the CDR3 plus reference TRBV7-9 and TRBJ1-1, the full variable domain is DTGVSQNPRHKITKRGQNVTFRCDPISEHNRLYWYRQTLGQGPEFLTYFQNEAQLEKSRLLSDRFSAERPKGSFSTLEIQRTEQGDSAMYLCASSGQIEAFFGQGTRLTVV.

V is TRBV4-3 and J is TRBJ2-1; unclear D gene. This CDR3 has 14 amino acids. From germline, CDR1 is LGHNA and CDR2 YSLEER. V lost 0 bases and J lost 9, with 12 bases in between. CDR3 region: CASSQDFGLSEQFF. The CDR3 DNA follows: TGCGCCAGCAGCCAAGATTTCGGGTTGAGTGAGCAGTTCTTC.

V usage is TRBV30 and J usage is TRBJ1-6; 7 positions match TRBD1. Germline V lookup: CDR1 GTSNPN, CDR2 SVGIG (reference sequence). The CDR3 totals 14 residues. Losses at the gene ends were 0 bases for V and 9 bases for J; bases not matched to a gene: 5. CDR3 in amino acids: CAWSVTGFGSPLHF. The CDR3 DNA reads TGTGCCTGGAGTGTGACAGGGTTTGGTTCACCCCTCCACTTT.

V gene TRBV7-9 combines with J gene TRBJ2-3; D may be TRBD1 (6 bases). CDR1 and CDR2 (germline): SEHNR, FQNEAQ (reference sequence). Trimming cost V 10 bases and J 4 bases, with 15 bases left between them. The CDR3 loop spans 13 amino acids. The CDR3 region has the DNA TGTGCCACCACAGGGTTTTACGCAGATACGCAGTATTTT. Its protein is CATTGFYADTQYF.

The V and J genes are TRBV5-8 and TRBJ2-3, with D perhaps TRBD2 (5 bases). The CDR3 is 18 residues long. Trimming cost V 4 bases and J 0 bases, with 21 bases left between them. Germline loops: CDR1 SGHTS, CDR2 YDEGEE. CDR3 coding DNA: TGTGCCAGCAGCCACAATCAGCGGAAAACCCCAAGCACAGATACGCAGTATTTT. Translation: CASSHNQRKTPSTDTQYF.

The chain has TRBV21-1 and TRBJ1-5; the listed D gene, TRBD1, was not tested against the DNA. TRBV21-1 has pseudogene status. This CDR3 has 15 residues. The CDR3 sequence: CASSIPRGFGQPQHF. The CDR3 DNA reads TGTGCCAGCAGCATACCCAGGGGCTTCGGACAGCCCCAGCATTTT.

The V call is TRBV5-8, the J call TRBJ1-2; 7 nucleotides align to TRBD1. The CDR3 runs to 15 residues. J was trimmed by 5 bases and V by 6 bases; bases with no gene match: 13. The germline V gene has CDR1 SGHTS and CDR2 YDEGEE. CDR3 sequence reads: CASTFMTGSLYGYTF. CDR3 nucleotide sequence: TGTGCCAGCACCTTCATGACAGGGTCCCTTTATGGCTACACCTTC.

In this sample, this clone turned up once. This rearrangement joins TRBV7-6 to TRBJ1-1, with a weak D call TRBD1 (5 bases). There are 15 residues in the CDR3. V dropped 2 bases and J dropped 0 bases, with 10 bases sitting between them. Germline loops: CDR1 SGHVS, CDR2 FNYEAQ. CDR3: CASSLIQGMNTEAFF. CDR3 sequence (DNA): TGTGCCAGCAGCTTAATCCAGGGCATGAACACTGAAGCTTTCTTT.

The chain carries TRBV5-1 and TRBJ2-2, with 11 nucleotides matching TRBD1. This CDR3 region has 14 residues. Germline V gives CDR1 SGHRS, CDR2 YFSETQ. Germline trimming cut 4 bases from V and 6 bases from J; bases unmatched to any gene: 2. The CDR3 DNA is TGCGCCAGCAGCAGGACAGGGGGCGCCGGGGAGCTGTTTTTT. This gives the protein CASSRTGGAGELFF.

V is TRBV6-1 and J is TRBJ2-7; D is possibly TRBD1 (6 bases). Per germline, CDR1 MNHNS and CDR2 SASEGT. CDR3 length: 16 residues. With 1 base removed from V and 0 bases from J, the gap between germline ends came to 13 bases. The CDR3 is CASSEEGHHSSYEQYF. Here the CDR3 DNA reads TGTGCCAGCAGTGAAGAGGGACACCATAGCTCCTACGAGCAGTACTTC.

The chain has TRBV6-5 and TRBJ2-3; D gene ambiguous. Germline CDR1 and CDR2: MNHEY and SVGAGI. The CDR3 consists of 14 residues. Trimming left V 5 bases short and J 3 bases short, with 12 bases between. The CDR3 sequence: CASSEDFVTDTQYF. The DNA of the CDR3 is TGTGCCAGCAGTGAAGACTTCGTGACAGATACGCAGTATTTT.